Each of the 29 T cell receptor beta chains below was sequenced from the same sample in a study of blood T cell repertoires in COVID-19. Clones were sequenced by immunoSEQ multiplex PCR, and TCRdb holds only the in-frame ones, with some missing. The table has a few hundred thousand clones, 90% seen once; the top ten hold 0.6% to 0.7%. Material: PBMCs or T cells enriched from blood (not recorded which). The receptors shown here come from a man younger than 35 who had recovered from COVID-19.

The count of this clone is one. The chain combines TRBV28 with TRBJ2-7; 12 bases are shared with TRBD1. Looked up from germline, CDR1 is MDHEN and CDR2 is SYDVKM. J lost 2 bases, V lost 8 bases, and 16 bases had no gene match. This CDR3 has 18 residues. The CDR3: CASFPLPGQGAETYEQYF. The DNA of the CDR3 is TGTGCCAGCTTCCCGCTACCGGGACAGGGGGCCGAAACCTACGAGCAGTACTTC.

The chain carries TRBV3-1 (or the pseudogene TRBV3-2) and TRBJ1-3; D unclear. Trimming shortened V by 0 bases and J by 0 bases, and 12 bases separated the two germline ends. CDR1 and CDR2 (germline): LGHDT, YNNKEL (reference sequence). This CDR3 region has 17 residues. This CDR3 is CASSQDLSGLSGNTIYF. CDR3 in DNA: TGTGCCAGCAGCCAAGATCTGTCAGGCCTCTCTGGAAACACCATATATTTT.

The J gene is TRBJ2-1, the V gene TRBV15; a weak D match, TRBD2 (6 bases). CDR1 and CDR2 from the germline V gene are LNHNV and YYDKDF (reference sequence). The CDR3 is 13 amino acids. Trimming took off 0 bases at V and 9 bases at J, with 9 bases between the two ends. CDR3 region: CATSRDGGGEQFF. The DNA for the CDR3 is TGTGCCACCAGCAGAGATGGGGGAGGTGAGCAGTTCTTC.

The V call is TRBV5-1, the J call TRBJ1-1; 7 nucleotides match TRBD1. The CDR3 has 15 amino acids. After removal of 7 bases from V and 5 bases from J, the junction contained 14 bases not matched to a gene. The germline gives CDR1 SGHRS, CDR2 YFSETQ. The CDR3 DNA sequence: TGCGCCAGCTCATCCGACCCCGGGACAGCAACTGAAGCTTTCTTT. This sequence encodes CASSSDPGTATEAFF.

This clone has only one observation. The V call is TRBV7-6, the J call TRBJ1-3; D not certain. Deletions cut 5 bases from V and 8 bases from J, with 10 bases between. The V gene's germline CDR1 is SGHVS and CDR2 FNYEAQ. The CDR3 has 12 amino acids. CDR3 sequence: CASSPISDTIYF. CDR3 coding DNA: TGTGCCAGCAGCCCGATTTCAGACACCATATATTTT.

This chain links TRBV24-1 with TRBJ2-2, with 11 bases that match TRBD2. This CDR3 region has 18 residues. Germline CDR1 KGHDR, CDR2 SFDVKD. The trim removed 5 bases at V and 7 bases at J, leaving 14 bases unmatched. Here the CDR3 DNA reads TGTGCCACCAGTGTCGGGCTAGCGGGAGGAAGAAGGGTCGGGGAGCTGTTTTTT. Its translation: CATSVGLAGGRRVGELFF.

CDR3 bases: TGTGCCAGCAGTAGAGGACAGGGGGACAATCAGCCCCAGCATTTT. This translates into CASSRGQGDNQPQHF. This rearrangement joins TRBV2 to TRBJ1-5; 10 nucleotides agree with TRBD1. The CDR3 extends over 15 amino acids. V shed 5 bases, J shed 3 bases, and the junction held 4 bases outside the gene matches. Germline V gene data show CDR1 as SNHLY and CDR2 as FYNNEI.

The chain recombines TRBV11-2 with TRBJ1-2; D is undetermined. V was trimmed by 2 bases and J by 3 bases, leaving 19 bases between them. The CDR3 has 17 amino acids. Germline CDR1 is SGHAT and CDR2 is FQNNGV. DNA of the CDR3: TGTGCCAGCAGCTTAACCCTCCTAGGGAGGTCGGACTATGGCTACACCTTC. It codes for CASSLTLLGRSDYGYTF.

The rearrangement uses TRBV29-1 and TRBJ1-1; D not resolved. CDR3 length equals 13 residues. V lost 4 bases and J 0 bases, leaving 9 bases between the germline ends. CDR1 is SQVTM, CDR2 ANQGSEA, per germline. The CDR3 loop is CSVGTPMNTEAFF. Written as DNA, the CDR3 is TGCAGCGTTGGAACACCGATGAACACTGAAGCTTTCTTT.

The V and J genes are TRBV2 and TRBJ2-4; possible D gene TRBD2, 6 bases. The CDR3 loop spans 14 amino acids. Trimming shortened V by 6 bases and J by 3 bases, and 12 bases separated the two germline ends. Germline CDR1 is SNHLY and CDR2 is FYNNEI. The CDR3 spells CASRVGGVKNIQYF. Written as DNA, the CDR3 is TGTGCCAGCAGGGTTGGCGGGGTCAAAAACATTCAGTACTTC. Variable domain in full (rest from reference TRBV2 and TRBJ2-4): EPEVTQTPSHQVTQMGQEVILRCVPISNHLYFYWYRQILGQKVEFLVSFYNNEISEKSEIFDDQFSVERPDGSNFTLKIRSTKLEDSAMYFCASRVGGVKNIQYFGAGTRLSVL.

The V gene is TRBV6-1, the J gene TRBJ1-2, with D perhaps TRBD1 (6 bases). V lost 3 bases to trimming and J lost 8 bases, with 13 bases between them. Germline V gene data show CDR1 as MNHNS and CDR2 as SASEGT. This CDR3 spans 13 amino acids. The CDR3 is CASSEPGHLGYTF. The CDR3 region has the DNA TGTGCCAGCAGTGAGCCGGGACACCTCGGCTACACCTTC.

The chain has TRBV5-1 and TRBJ2-3, with D unresolved. Germline assignment: CDR1 SGHRS and CDR2 YFSETQ. This CDR3 has 11 amino acids. Trimming removed 5 bases from V and 4 bases from J, with 5 bases in between. The CDR3 DNA reads TGCGCCAGCAGGTCTGCAGATACGCAGTATTTT. It encodes CASRSADTQYF. The full variable domain, its missing parts supplied by reference TRBV5-1 and TRBJ2-3, is KAGVTQTPRYLIKTRGQQVTLSCSPISGHRSVSWYQQTPGQGLQFLFEYFSETQRNKGNFPGRFSGRQFSNSRSEMNVSTLELGDSALYLCASRSADTQYFGPGTRLTVL.

This clone was seen repeatedly, ten times or more. The V gene is TRBV6-5, the J gene TRBJ2-6; 10 positions agree with TRBD2. Germline CDR1 MNHEY, CDR2 SVGAGI. J lost 0 bases, V lost 7 bases, and 0 bases had no gene match. This CDR3 region has 15 residues. The CDR3 here is CASKRGGSGANVLTF. CDR3 nucleotide sequence: TGTGCCAGCAAGCGGGGGGGCTCTGGGGCCAACGTCCTGACTTTC.

Written as DNA, the CDR3 is TGTGCCAGCAGCTTAGTTGAGGAAATCTATGGCTACACCTTC. Translation gives CASSLVEEIYGYTF. The chain has TRBV7-8 and TRBJ1-2, with D unclear. The CDR3 loop spans 14 amino acids. Germline V CDR1 and CDR2: SGHVS, FQNEAQ. The V gene lost 1 base and the J gene lost 4 bases, with 10 bases spanning the gap.

This clone was detected only once. The chain recombines TRBV24-1 with TRBJ1-1; D may be TRBD1 (5 bases). CDR1 KGHDR and CDR2 SFDVKD come from the germline V gene. The V gene lost 8 bases and the J gene lost 0 bases, with 12 bases spanning the gap. The CDR3 is 14 amino acids. The CDR3 here is CATMVAGLNTEAFF. The CDR3 nucleotides are TGTGCCACCATGGTTGCGGGGCTGAACACTGAAGCTTTCTTT.

This chain joins TRBV3-1 (or the pseudogene TRBV3-2) and TRBJ2-7; D uncertain. V dropped 4 bases and J dropped 4 bases, with 8 bases sitting between them. Germline values: CDR1 LGHDT, CDR2 YNNKEL (reference sequence). This CDR3 is 12 amino acids long. The CDR3 sequence is CASSRSEYEQYF. CDR3 in DNA: TGTGCCAGCAGCCGGTCGGAGTACGAGCAGTACTTC.

V and J are TRBV7-9 and TRBJ2-5; the match to TRBD2 covers 10 bases. The length of the CDR3 is 15 residues. Germline V gene lookup returns CDR1 SEHNR and CDR2 FQNEAQ (reference sequence). V was pared by 4 bases and J by 5 bases, with 7 bases of the junction left unmatched. Here the CDR3 DNA reads TGTGCCAGCAGCTACCGACAGCGGGAGGGGGAGACCCAGTACTTC. This translates into CASSYRQREGETQYF.

The chain couples TRBV28 to TRBJ2-7; possible D gene TRBD2, 7 bases. The CDR3 is 16 amino acids. V was pared by 6 bases and J by 3 bases, with 21 bases between. CDR1 and CDR2 from the germline V gene are MDHEN and SYDVKM. The CDR3 reads CASSQVGGGTFYEQYF. The CDR3 DNA follows: TGTGCCAGCAGCCAGGTGGGAGGGGGGACGTTCTACGAGCAGTACTTC.

This clone was observed a single time. V is TRBV27 and J is TRBJ2-4; D remains unclear. With 5 bases removed from V and 0 bases from J, the gap between germline ends came to 11 bases. The CDR3 sequence is 15 residues long. In germline, CDR1 is MNHEY, CDR2 SMNVEV (reference sequence). The CDR3 sequence: CASSHPRVAKNIQYF. The CDR3 DNA sequence: TGTGCCAGCAGTCATCCTCGAGTAGCCAAAAACATTCAGTACTTC.

V and J are TRBV7-3 and TRBJ2-3, with 10 bases that match TRBD2. The CDR3 length is 15 residues. The V gene's germline CDR1 is SGHTA and CDR2 FQGTGA. Trimming removed 5 bases from V and 5 bases from J; junction bases left unmatched: 7. The CDR3 region is CASSTSGGALDTQYF. The CDR3 nucleotides are TGTGCCAGCAGCACCAGCGGGGGGGCCTTAGATACGCAGTATTTT.

CDR3 DNA sequence: TGTGCCAGCTCGTGGACTAGCGAGGCAGATACGCAGTATTTT. It specifies CASSWTSEADTQYF. The chain recombines TRBV18 with TRBJ2-3, with TRBD2 matching over 9 bases. CDR1 KGHSH and CDR2 LQKENI come from the germline V gene. The CDR3 sequence is 14 residues long. Trimming removed 6 bases from V and 4 bases from J; junction bases left unmatched: 5. Drawing the rest from reference TRBV18 and TRBJ2-3, the complete variable domain is NAGVMQNPRHLVRRRGQEARLRCSPMKGHSHVYWYRQLPEEGLKFMVYLQKENIIDESGMPKERFSAEFPKEGPSILRIQQVVRGDSAAYFCASSWTSEADTQYFGPGTRLTVL.

The rearrangement links TRBV5-8 to TRBJ1-1, with a weak D call TRBD1 (6 bases). The CDR3 has 17 amino acids. Trimming left V 4 bases short and J 1 base short, with 20 bases between. Germline V CDR1 and CDR2: SGHTS, YDEGEE. CDR3 bases: TGTGCCAGCAGCCCCCCGGCCGGGACACATGAGAACACTGAAGCTTTCTTT. This encodes CASSPPAGTHENTEAFF.

The chain employs TRBV9 and TRBJ2-7, with 11 bases aligning to TRBD2. The V segment lost 3 bases and the J segment 4 bases; nucleotides outside the gene matches: 9. The CDR3 length is 16 residues. The germline V gene has CDR1 SGDLS and CDR2 YYNGEE. The CDR3 region has the DNA TGTGCCAGCAGCGCCAATATAGCGGGAGGGCTTTACGAGCAGTACTTC. Encoded protein: CASSANIAGGLYEQYF.

The chain recombines TRBV7-7 with TRBJ2-1, with 7 bases lining up with TRBD2. Germline V CDR1 and CDR2: SSHAT, FNYEAQ (reference sequence). J lost 6 bases, V lost 2 bases, and 10 bases had no gene match. CDR3 length: 16 amino acids. The CDR3 region has the DNA TGTGCCAGCAGCTTACGGTCTGCGGGAGCGGGCAATGAGCAGTTCTTC. It yields the protein CASSLRSAGAGNEQFF.

The rearrangement joins TRBV19 to TRBJ1-5; D is unresolved. The V gene's germline CDR1 is LNHDA and CDR2 SQIVND (reference sequence). The V and J ends lost 5 bases and 0 bases respectively, with 8 bases between them. The CDR3 extends over 14 amino acids. This CDR3 reads CASSVANSNQPQHF. The CDR3, as DNA: TGTGCCAGTAGTGTGGCAAATAGCAATCAGCCCCAGCATTTT.

The rearrangement joins TRBV3-1 (or the pseudogene TRBV3-2) to TRBJ2-3; D is ambiguous. CDR1 and CDR2 (germline): LGHDT, YNNKEL (reference sequence). The ends were cut back, 0 bases at V and 1 base at J, with 8 bases in the middle. The CDR3 spans 15 residues. The CDR3 reads CASSQELRRTDTQYF. The CDR3 bases are TGTGCCAGCAGCCAAGAACTAAGGCGCACAGATACGCAGTATTTT.

CDR3 bases: TGTGCCAGCAGTTCGCTCGACAGGGTCTCTGAAGCTTTCTTT. Its translation is CASSSLDRVSEAFF. The chain combines TRBV27 with TRBJ1-1; TRBD1 matches 7 bases. Germline V lookup: CDR1 MNHEY, CDR2 SMNVEV (reference sequence). This CDR3 has 14 amino acids. V gave up 4 bases and J gave up 6 bases; unmatched junction bases: 8.

The rearrangement joins TRBV27 to TRBJ2-5; D is possibly TRBD1 (5 bases). V lost 6 bases and J 5 bases, leaving 13 bases between the germline ends. Germline CDR1 and CDR2: MNHEY and SMNVEV (reference sequence). The CDR3 length is 13 residues. CDR3 in amino acids: CASRSGLGETQYF. CDR3 DNA: TGTGCCAGCAGATCAGGGTTAGGGGAGACCCAGTACTTC.

This chain joins TRBV13 and TRBJ1-5; D remains ambiguous. Deletions cut 1 base from V and 5 bases from J, with 9 bases between. Looked up from germline, CDR1 is PRHDT and CDR2 is FYEKMQ (reference sequence). The CDR3 loop spans 14 amino acids. The CDR3 loop is CASSLAREYQPQHF. CDR3 DNA: TGTGCCAGCAGCTTAGCCCGGGAGTATCAGCCCCAGCATTTT.